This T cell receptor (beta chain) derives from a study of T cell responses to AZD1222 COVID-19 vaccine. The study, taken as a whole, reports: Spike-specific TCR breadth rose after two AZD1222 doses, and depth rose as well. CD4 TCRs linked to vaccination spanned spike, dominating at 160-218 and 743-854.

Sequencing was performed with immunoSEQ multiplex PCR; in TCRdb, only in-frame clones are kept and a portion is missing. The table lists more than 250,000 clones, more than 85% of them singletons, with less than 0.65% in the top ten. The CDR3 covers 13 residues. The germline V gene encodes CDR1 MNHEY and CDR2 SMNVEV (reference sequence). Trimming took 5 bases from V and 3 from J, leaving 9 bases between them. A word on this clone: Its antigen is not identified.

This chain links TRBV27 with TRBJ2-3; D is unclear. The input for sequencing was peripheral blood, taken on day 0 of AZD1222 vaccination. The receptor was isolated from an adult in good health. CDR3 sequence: CASSHSITDTQYF. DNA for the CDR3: TGTGCCAGCAGTCACAGTATAACAGATACGCAGTATTTT.